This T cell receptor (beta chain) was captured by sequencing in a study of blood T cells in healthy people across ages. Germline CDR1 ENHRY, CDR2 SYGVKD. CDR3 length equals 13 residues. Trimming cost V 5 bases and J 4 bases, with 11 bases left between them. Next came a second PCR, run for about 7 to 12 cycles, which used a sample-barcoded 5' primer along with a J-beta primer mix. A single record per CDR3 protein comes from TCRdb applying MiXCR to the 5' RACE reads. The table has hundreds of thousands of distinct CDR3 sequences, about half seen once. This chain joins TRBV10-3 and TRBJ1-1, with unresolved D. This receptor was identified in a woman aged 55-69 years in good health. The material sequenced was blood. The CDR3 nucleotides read TGTGCCATCAGTCCACTGGAGGTCACTGAAGCTTTCTTT. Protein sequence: CAISPLEVTEAFF.